Listed here are 13 T cell receptor beta chains from one sample, sequenced in a study of T cell responses to AZD1222 COVID-19 vaccine. TCRdb's copy holds only in-frame clones and misses some; the assay was immunoSEQ multiplex PCR. The sample includes fewer than 150,000 clones, approximately 90% of them seen just once. The input for sequencing was peripheral blood, taken 28 days after the second AZD1222 dose. Receptor source: an adult who received the AZD1222 COVID-19 vaccine.

The rearrangement links TRBV19 to TRBJ1-6, with 7 bases matching TRBD1. This CDR3 has 15 amino acids. After removal of 3 bases from V and 7 bases from J, the junction contained 6 bases not matched to a gene. Germline CDR1 LNHDA, CDR2 SQIVND (reference sequence). The CDR3 is CASSILGQVNSPLHF. In DNA form, the CDR3 reads TGTGCCAGTAGTATTCTCGGACAGGTGAATTCACCCCTCCACTTT.

The chain is built from TRBV28 and TRBJ1-5; TRBD1 matches 7 bases. Trimming removed 6 bases from V and 7 bases from J; junction bases left unmatched: 9. The length of the CDR3 is 14 residues. Germline assignment: CDR1 MDHEN and CDR2 SYDVKM. The CDR3 DNA sequence: TGTGCCAGCAGCCTAACACAGGGGAACCAGCCCCAGCATTTT. Translation gives CASSLTQGNQPQHF.

The V gene is TRBV2, the J gene TRBJ2-5, with 8 bases that match TRBD2. The J segment lost 5 bases and the V segment lost 6 bases, leaving 17 bases of the junction unmatched. The CDR3 loop spans 17 amino acids. Germline lookup yields CDR1 SNHLY and CDR2 FYNNEI. The CDR3 region has the DNA TGTGCCAGCAGATTTGGCGGGGGGACATATCCAACGGAGACCCAGTACTTC. Translating it yields CASRFGGGTYPTETQYF.

The chain uses TRBV7-2 and TRBJ1-3, with 7 bases matching TRBD1. This CDR3 is built from 13 residues. Germline loops: CDR1 SGHTA, CDR2 FQGNSA. The V gene end was trimmed by 5 bases and the J gene end by 5 bases; junction bases not matched to a gene: 3. The CDR3 sequence: CASSADRRNTIYF. As DNA, the CDR3 is TGTGCCAGCAGCGCGGACAGGCGAAACACCATATATTTT.

This rearrangement joins TRBV12-3 or TRBV12-4 to TRBJ2-7, with a possible D match to TRBD2 (5 bases). V was shortened by 3 bases and J by 2 bases, with 8 bases between the two germline ends. CDR3 length: 13 amino acids. Here the CDR3 reads CASSLRVPYEQYF. CDR3 bases: TGTGCCAGCAGTTTGAGGGTTCCCTACGAGCAGTACTTC.

The rearrangement links TRBV5-1 to TRBJ2-5, with D maybe TRBD1 (6 bases). Germline CDR1 is SGHRS and CDR2 is YFSETQ. V was shortened by 4 bases and J by 1 base, with 17 bases between the two germline ends. The CDR3 loop spans 16 amino acids. CDR3 nucleotides: TGCGCCAGCAGCCTGGGGGCGGGTTCAGCCCAAGAGACCCAGTACTTC. It specifies CASSLGAGSAQETQYF.

The genes are TRBV5-1 and TRBJ2-5, with 9 bases fitting TRBD2. Trimming at V came to 6 bases and at J to 4 bases, leaving 7 bases not matched to a gene. The CDR3 contains 14 residues. The germline V gene has CDR1 SGHRS and CDR2 YFSETQ. The CDR3 DNA reads TGCGCCAGCAAAGGCGGGAGGGCCGGAGAGACCCAGTACTTC. Its translation: CASKGGRAGETQYF.

Concerning this clone itself: At one of its ends the junction is not consistent with the germline gene, which may arise from a read error. Here the CDR3 DNA reads TGTGCCACCAGCGGAGAATTTCTAGCGGAGCACAATGAGCAGTTCTTC. Its translation: CATSGEFLAEHNEQFF. J is TRBJ2-1 and V is TRBV15; 7 nucleotides agree with TRBD2. CDR3 length: 16 residues. Germline V gene data show CDR1 as LNHNV and CDR2 as YYDKDF (reference sequence).

V gene TRBV15 combines with J gene TRBJ2-3; D perhaps matches TRBD1 (6 bases). V lost 1 base and J lost 5, with 13 bases in between. The CDR3 length is 15 residues. CDR1 and CDR2 (germline): LNHNV, YYDKDF (reference sequence). The CDR3 reads CATSRGRGTEDTQYF. The CDR3 DNA reads as TGTGCCACCAGCAGAGGAAGGGGGACGGAAGATACGCAGTATTTT. Variable domain in full (rest from reference TRBV15 and TRBJ2-3): DAMVIQNPRYQVTQFGKPVTLSCSQTLNHNVMYWYQQKSSQAPKLLFHYYDKDFNNEADTPDNFQSRRPNTSFCFLDIRSPGLGDTAMYLCATSRGRGTEDTQYFGPGTRLTVL.

V gene TRBV14 combines with J gene TRBJ2-7; no clear D gene. The germline gives CDR1 SGHDN, CDR2 FVKESK. The CDR3 sequence is 15 residues long. V was clipped by 0 bases and J by 3 bases, with 12 bases between them. CDR3 sequence reads: CASSQEVGAYYEQYF. The CDR3 DNA reads TGTGCCAGCAGCCAAGAAGTTGGCGCCTACTACGAGCAGTACTTC.

The chain joins TRBV6-2 or TRBV6-3 to TRBJ1-1, with 9 bases aligning to TRBD1. The CDR3 has 13 residues. Germline CDR1 MNHEY, CDR2 SVGEGT. Germline trimming cut 5 bases from V and 8 bases from J; bases unmatched to any gene: 6. The CDR3 protein is CASSEPGQGEAFF. The DNA for the CDR3 is TGTGCCAGCAGTGAGCCGGGACAGGGCGAAGCTTTCTTT.

The chain combines TRBV4-1 with TRBJ1-5; 7 bases map to TRBD1. Germline CDR1 MGHRA, CDR2 YSYEKL. CDR3 size: 17 residues. Unmatched junction bases numbered 12, after V lost 1 base and J lost 6 bases. The CDR3 DNA reads as TGCGCCAGCAGCCAAGGAATTAGGGGGCGCGTCGGTCAGCCCCAGCATTTT. Translated, it gives CASSQGIRGRVGQPQHF.

This rearrangement joins TRBV7-2 to TRBJ1-5; D remains ambiguous. With 1 base removed from V and 5 bases from J, the gap between germline ends came to 6 bases. CDR1 and CDR2 (germline): SGHTA, FQGNSA. The CDR3 length is 13 residues. CDR3 amino acids: CASSLVGDQPQHF. In nucleotides, the CDR3 is TGTGCCAGCAGCTTAGTAGGAGATCAGCCCCAGCATTTT.